A selection of T cell receptor beta chains follows, all from one sample in a study of blood T cell repertoires in COVID-19. Repertoires were generated with immunoSEQ multiplex PCR, while TCRdb's copy carries only in-frame clones and drops some. This sample has about 37,000 clones, with more than 80% found just once. The sequenced material came from peripheral blood. All receptors derive from a woman in her 70s with acute or convalescent COVID-19. The CDR3 runs from the conserved cysteine through the conserved F or W. A D gene is named only where the DNA matches it firmly. Clone size appears in some rows only: once, few, many, or a class for an expanded clone.

TRBV28	15	TRBJ2-7	.	.	CASSFRGAPSYEQYF	TGTGCCAGCAGTTTTCGGGGGGCCCCCTCCTACGAGCAGTACTTC
TRBV5-4	14	TRBJ2-7	.	few	CASSPAPPGYEQYF	TGTGCCAGCAGCCCAGCCCCCCCGGGCTACGAGCAGTACTTC
TRBV6-5	15	TRBJ1-1	TRBD1	few	CASRPQTGTNTEAFF	TGTGCCAGCAGACCTCAGACAGGGACGAACACTGAAGCTTTCTTT
TRBV5-1	14	TRBJ2-7	TRBD2	few	CASSLASGSYEQYF	TGCGCCAGCAGCTTGGCTAGCGGCTCCTACGAGCAGTACTTC
TRBV2	15	TRBJ2-3	.	.	CASKVGRERTDTQYF	TGTGCCAGCAAGGTGGGAAGGGAGCGCACAGATACGCAGTATTTT
TRBV7-9	17	TRBJ2-1	TRBD2	.	CASSLVTTSGSFNEQFF	TGTGCCAGCAGCTTAGTAACCACTAGCGGGAGTTTCAATGAGCAGTTCTTC
TRBV3-1/TRBV3-2	16	TRBJ2-1	TRBD2	once	CASSPWRGGSYNEQFF	TGTGCCAGCAGCCCTTGGCGGGGGGGGTCCTACAATGAGCAGTTCTTC
TRBV7-9	13	TRBJ2-2	.	few	CALGRANTGELFF	TGTGCCTTGGGGCGTGCGAACACCGGGGAGCTGTTTTTT
TRBV2	12	TRBJ2-7	.	few	CASSGSGGEQYF	TGTGCCAGCAGTGGGTCCGGGGGCGAGCAGTACTTC
TRBV2	12	TRBJ2-5	.	.	CASSARGETQYF	TGTGCCAGCAGTGCCCGAGGGGAGACCCAGTACTTC
TRBV11-2	13	TRBJ2-7	.	.	CASSQTGLREQYF	TGTGCCAGCAGCCAGACTGGATTGCGAGAGCAGTACTTC
TRBV5-4	13	TRBJ1-1	.	once	CASSLALNTEAFF	TGTGCCAGCAGCCTCGCGTTGAACACTGAAGCTTTCTTT
TRBV5-4	13	TRBJ1-2	TRBD1	.	CASSLTGGESYTF	TGTGCCAGCAGCCTGACAGGGGGCGAAAGCTACACCTTC
TRBV6-6	14	TRBJ1-3	.	few	CASSYDMEGNTIYF	TGTGCCAGCAGTTACGACATGGAAGGAAACACCATATATTTT
TRBV28	17	TRBJ2-3	.	.	CASSFFFRGLGTDTQYF	TGTGCCAGCAGTTTTTTTTTCAGGGGCCTGGGCACAGATACGCAGTATTTT
TRBV7-9	18	TRBJ2-3	.	.	CASSFPSTGGEMTDTQYF	TGTGCCAGCAGCTTCCCCTCGACTGGGGGCGAGATGACAGATACGCAGTATTTT
TRBV27	16	TRBJ2-1	TRBD1	.	CASRTSGTDYDNEQFF	TGTGCCAGCAGAACCTCCGGGACAGATTACGATAATGAGCAGTTCTTC
TRBV5-1	15	TRBJ2-3	.	.	CASRKRATSTDTQYF	TGCGCCAGCAGGAAGCGGGCGACTAGCACAGATACGCAGTATTTT
TRBV5-6	15	TRBJ2-5	.	.	CASTLTGVGQETQYF	TGTGCCAGCACCCTGACGGGTGTCGGGCAAGAGACCCAGTACTTC
TRBV5-1	17	TRBJ2-2	TRBD2	few	CASSWAPSGSNTGELFF	TGCGCCAGCAGCTGGGCCCCTAGCGGGAGTAATACCGGGGAGCTGTTTTTT
TRBV4-2	14	TRBJ1-2	.	.	CASSQGQGPRGYTF	TGTGCCAGCAGCCAAGGGCAGGGGCCACGTGGCTACACCTTC
TRBV6-2/TRBV6-3	17	TRBJ2-5	TRBD2	.	CASSYPWSSGGSETQYF	TGTGCCAGCAGTTACCCCTGGAGTAGCGGGGGTTCAGAGACCCAGTACTTC
TRBV9	17	TRBJ2-7	TRBD1	few	CASSDRQGAMTTYEQYF	TGTGCCAGCAGCGATCGACAGGGGGCGATGACAACCTACGAGCAGTACTTC
TRBV7-2	15	TRBJ2-3	TRBD2	.	CASSLWAGATDTQYF	TGTGCCAGCAGCTTATGGGCGGGAGCCACAGATACGCAGTATTTT
TRBV5-1	16	TRBJ2-1	TRBD2	few	CASSLASSGGGNEQFF	TGCGCCAGCAGCTTGGCCTCTAGCGGGGGGGGCAATGAGCAGTTCTTC
TRBV19	14	TRBJ2-3	TRBD2	.	CASRRLAGADTQYF	TGTGCCAGTAGGCGACTAGCCGGGGCAGATACGCAGTATTTT
TRBV5-6	11	TRBJ2-7	TRBD2	.	CASSRDYQQYF	TGTGCCAGCAGTAGGGACTACCAGCAGTACTTC
TRBV7-9	14	TRBJ1-4	.	.	CATSPPATNEKLFF	TGTGCCACCAGCCCGCCGGCAACTAATGAAAAACTGTTTTTT